This T cell receptor beta chain came from a study of CD4 T cells in relation to SARS-CoV-2 and coronaviruses. Study at large: The HLA restriction of the shared crossreactive spike epitopes was mapped.

Before the COVID-19 pandemic, during about 2011-2019, CD4+ T cells were taken from unexposed donors. The cells were cultured for around ten days before CD4+ T cells were isolated. In regard to this clone: Antigen: not known.

Method: immunoSEQ multiplex PCR; TCRdb's copy keeps in-frame clones and lacks some. This sample has some 26,000 clones, with 74% found just once. Input material: CD4+ T cells from PBMCs, cultured in vitro. The source is a human donor in good health.

The CDR3 loop reads CASSTETHSGNTIYF. The CDR3, as DNA: TGTGCCAGCAGCACCGAGACACACTCTGGAAACACCATATATTTT. This chain connects TRBV3-1 (or the pseudogene TRBV3-2) to TRBJ1-3; D uncertain. Between the trimmed V and J ends, which lost 5 bases and 0 bases, there was a span of 11 bases. The germline gives CDR1 LGHDT, CDR2 YNNKEL (reference sequence). CDR3 length: 15 amino acids.